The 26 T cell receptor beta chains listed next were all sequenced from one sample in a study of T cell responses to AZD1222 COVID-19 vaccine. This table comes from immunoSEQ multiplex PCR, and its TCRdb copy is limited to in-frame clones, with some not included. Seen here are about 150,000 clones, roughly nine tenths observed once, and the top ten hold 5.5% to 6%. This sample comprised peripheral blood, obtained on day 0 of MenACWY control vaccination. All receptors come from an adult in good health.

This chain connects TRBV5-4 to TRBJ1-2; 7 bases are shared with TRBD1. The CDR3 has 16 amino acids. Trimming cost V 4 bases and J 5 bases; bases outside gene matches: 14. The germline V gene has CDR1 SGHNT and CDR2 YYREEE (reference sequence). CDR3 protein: CASSRAGSGGDYGYTF. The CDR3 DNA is TGTGCCAGCAGCCGAGCTGGTTCAGGGGGTGATTATGGCTACACCTTC.

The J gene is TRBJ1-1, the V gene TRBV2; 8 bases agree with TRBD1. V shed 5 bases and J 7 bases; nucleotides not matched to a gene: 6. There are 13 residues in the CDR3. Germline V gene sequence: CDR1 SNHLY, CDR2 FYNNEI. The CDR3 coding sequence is TGTGCCAGCAGTATCAACAGGGGGGATGAAGCTTTCTTT. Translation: CASSINRGDEAFF. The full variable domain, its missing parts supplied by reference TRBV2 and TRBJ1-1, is EPEVTQTPSHQVTQMGQEVILRCVPISNHLYFYWYRQILGQKVEFLVSFYNNEISEKSEIFDDQFSVERPDGSNFTLKIRSTKLEDSAMYFCASSINRGDEAFFGQGTRLTVV.

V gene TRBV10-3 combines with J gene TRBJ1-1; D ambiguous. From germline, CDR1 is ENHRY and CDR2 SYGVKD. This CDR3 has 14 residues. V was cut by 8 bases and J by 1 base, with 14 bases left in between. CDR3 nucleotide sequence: TGTGCCATCCGCCCGGGAGGCCAGAACACTGAAGCTTTCTTT. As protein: CAIRPGGQNTEAFF.

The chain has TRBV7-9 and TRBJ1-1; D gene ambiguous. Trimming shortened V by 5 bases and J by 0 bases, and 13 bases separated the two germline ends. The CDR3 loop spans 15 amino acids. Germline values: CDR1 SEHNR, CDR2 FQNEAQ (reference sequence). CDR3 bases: TGTGCCAGCAGCCAACCGACAAACATGAACACTGAAGCTTTCTTT. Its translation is CASSQPTNMNTEAFF.

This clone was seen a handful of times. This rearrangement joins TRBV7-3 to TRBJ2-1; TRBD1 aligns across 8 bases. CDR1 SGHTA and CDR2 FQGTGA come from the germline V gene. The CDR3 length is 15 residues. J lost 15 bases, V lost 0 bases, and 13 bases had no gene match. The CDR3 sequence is CASSLTLPDRGDVFF. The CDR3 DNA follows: TGTGCCAGCAGCTTAACTCTCCCCGACAGGGGAGACGTGTTCTTC.

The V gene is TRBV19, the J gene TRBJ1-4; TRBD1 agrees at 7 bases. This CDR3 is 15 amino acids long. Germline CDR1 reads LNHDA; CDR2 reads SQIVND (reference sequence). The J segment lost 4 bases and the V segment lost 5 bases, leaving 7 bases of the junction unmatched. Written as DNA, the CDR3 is TGTGCCAGTAGTGTCCCGGGACAGATTAATGAAAAACTGTTTTTT. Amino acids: CASSVPGQINEKLFF.

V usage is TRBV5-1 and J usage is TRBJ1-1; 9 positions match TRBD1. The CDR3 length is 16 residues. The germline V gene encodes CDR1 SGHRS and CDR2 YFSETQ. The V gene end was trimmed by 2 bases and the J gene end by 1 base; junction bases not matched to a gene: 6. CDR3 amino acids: CASSFNKTGGNTEAFF. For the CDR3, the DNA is TGCGCCAGCAGCTTTAATAAGACAGGGGGGAACACTGAAGCTTTCTTT.

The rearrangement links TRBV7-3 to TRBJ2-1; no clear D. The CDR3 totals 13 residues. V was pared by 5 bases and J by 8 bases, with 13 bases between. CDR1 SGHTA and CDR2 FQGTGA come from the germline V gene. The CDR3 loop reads CASSVTGPDEQFF. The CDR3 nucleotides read TGTGCCAGCAGCGTTACGGGCCCGGATGAGCAGTTCTTC.

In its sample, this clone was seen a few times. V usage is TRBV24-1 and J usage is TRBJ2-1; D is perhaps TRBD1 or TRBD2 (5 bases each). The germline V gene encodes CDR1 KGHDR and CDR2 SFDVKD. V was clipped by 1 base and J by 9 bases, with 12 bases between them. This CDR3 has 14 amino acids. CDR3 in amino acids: CATSDLSGTGEQFF. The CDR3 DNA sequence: TGTGCCACCAGTGATTTATCAGGGACGGGTGAGCAGTTCTTC.

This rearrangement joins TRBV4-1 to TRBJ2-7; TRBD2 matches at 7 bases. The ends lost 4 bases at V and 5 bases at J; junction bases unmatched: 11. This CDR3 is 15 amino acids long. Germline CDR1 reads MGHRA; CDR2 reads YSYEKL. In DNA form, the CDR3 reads TGCGCCAGCAGCCCTACTAGCGTCTCAGGAGACGAGCAGTACTTC. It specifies CASSPTSVSGDEQYF.

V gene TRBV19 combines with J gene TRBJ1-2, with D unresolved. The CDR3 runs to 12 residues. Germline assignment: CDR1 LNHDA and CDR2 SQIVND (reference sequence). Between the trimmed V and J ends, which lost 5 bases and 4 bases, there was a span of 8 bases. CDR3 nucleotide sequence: TGTGCCAGTAGTTCCCTCACCTATGGCTACACCTTC. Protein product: CASSSLTYGYTF.

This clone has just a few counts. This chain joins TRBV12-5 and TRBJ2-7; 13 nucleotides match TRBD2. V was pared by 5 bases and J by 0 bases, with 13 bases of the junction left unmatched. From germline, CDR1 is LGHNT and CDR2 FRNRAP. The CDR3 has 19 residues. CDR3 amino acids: CASGIAGTSGIPSSYEQYF. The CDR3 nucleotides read TGTGCTAGTGGTATAGCCGGGACTAGCGGGATTCCAAGCTCCTACGAGCAGTACTTC.

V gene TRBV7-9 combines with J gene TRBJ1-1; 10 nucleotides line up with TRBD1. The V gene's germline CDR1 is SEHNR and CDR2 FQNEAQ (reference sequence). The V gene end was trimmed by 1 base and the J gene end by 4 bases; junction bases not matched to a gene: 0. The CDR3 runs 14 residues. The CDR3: CASSLGDRGTEAFF. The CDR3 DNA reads TGTGCCAGCAGCTTAGGGGACAGGGGCACTGAAGCTTTCTTT. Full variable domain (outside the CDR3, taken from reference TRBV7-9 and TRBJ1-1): DTGVSQNPRHKITKRGQNVTFRCDPISEHNRLYWYRQTLGQGPEFLTYFQNEAQLEKSRLLSDRFSAERPKGSFSTLEIQRTEQGDSAMYLCASSLGDRGTEAFFGQGTRLTVV.

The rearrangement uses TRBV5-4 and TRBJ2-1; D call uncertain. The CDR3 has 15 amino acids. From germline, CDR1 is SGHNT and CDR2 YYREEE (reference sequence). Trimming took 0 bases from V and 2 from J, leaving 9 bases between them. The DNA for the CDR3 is TGTGCCAGCAGCTTGGGGGGTGGGGCCTACAATGAGCAGTTCTTC. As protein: CASSLGGGAYNEQFF.

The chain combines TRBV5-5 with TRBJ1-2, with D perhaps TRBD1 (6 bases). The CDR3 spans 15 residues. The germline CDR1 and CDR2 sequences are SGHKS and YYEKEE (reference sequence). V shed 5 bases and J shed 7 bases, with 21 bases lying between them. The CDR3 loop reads CASSPSGGGVGGYTF. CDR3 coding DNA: TGTGCCAGCAGTCCCTCAGGAGGGGGAGTAGGTGGCTACACCTTC.

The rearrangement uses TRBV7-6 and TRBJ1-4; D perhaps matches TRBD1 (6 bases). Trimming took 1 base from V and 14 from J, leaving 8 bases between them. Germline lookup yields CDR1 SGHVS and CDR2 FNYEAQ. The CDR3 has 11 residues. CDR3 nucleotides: TGTGCCAGCAGCTTAGGGACAGTTCTGTTTTTT. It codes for CASSLGTVLFF.

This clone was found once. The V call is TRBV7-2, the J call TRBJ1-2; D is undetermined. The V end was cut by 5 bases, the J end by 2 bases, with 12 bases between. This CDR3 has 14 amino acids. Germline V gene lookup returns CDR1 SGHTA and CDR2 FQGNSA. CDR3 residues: CASSPRVGNYGYTF. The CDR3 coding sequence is TGTGCCAGCAGCCCTAGGGTGGGGAACTATGGCTACACCTTC. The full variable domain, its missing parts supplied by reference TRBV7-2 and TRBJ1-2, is GAGVSQSPSNKVTEKGKDVELRCDPISGHTALYWYRQSLGQGLEFLIYFQGNSAPDKSGLPSDRFSAERTGGSVSTLTIQRTQQEDSAVYLCASSPRVGNYGYTFGSGTRLTVV.

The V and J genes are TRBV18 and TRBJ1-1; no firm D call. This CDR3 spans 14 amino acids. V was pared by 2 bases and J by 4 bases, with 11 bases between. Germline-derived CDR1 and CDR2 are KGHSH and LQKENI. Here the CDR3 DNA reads TGTGCCAGCTCACCAAAGCAGGTATCCACTGAAGCTTTCTTT. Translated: CASSPKQVSTEAFF.

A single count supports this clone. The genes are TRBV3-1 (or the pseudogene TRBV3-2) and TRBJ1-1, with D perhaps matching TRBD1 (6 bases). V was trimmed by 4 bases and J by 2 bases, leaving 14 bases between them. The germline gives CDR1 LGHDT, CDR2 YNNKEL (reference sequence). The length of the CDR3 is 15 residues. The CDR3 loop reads CASSRGTLLNTEAFF. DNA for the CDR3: TGTGCCAGCAGCCGCGGGACACTATTAAACACTGAAGCTTTCTTT.

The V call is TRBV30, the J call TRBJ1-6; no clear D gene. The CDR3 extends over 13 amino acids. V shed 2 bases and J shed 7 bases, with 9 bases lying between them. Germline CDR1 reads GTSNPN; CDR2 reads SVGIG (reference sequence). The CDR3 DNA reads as TGTGCCTGGAGTCAGGCTGGGAATTCACCCCTCCACTTT. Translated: CAWSQAGNSPLHF.

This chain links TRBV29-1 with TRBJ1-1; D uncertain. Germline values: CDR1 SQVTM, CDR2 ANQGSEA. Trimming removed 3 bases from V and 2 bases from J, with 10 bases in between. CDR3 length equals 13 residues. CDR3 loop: CSVEPDPNTEAFF. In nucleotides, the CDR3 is TGCAGCGTTGAGCCGGACCCTAACACTGAAGCTTTCTTT.

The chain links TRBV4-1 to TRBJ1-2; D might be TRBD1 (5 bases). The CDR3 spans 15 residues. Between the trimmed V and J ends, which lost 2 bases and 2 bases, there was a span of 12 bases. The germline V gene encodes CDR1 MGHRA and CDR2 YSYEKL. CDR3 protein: CASSQPSRANYGYTF. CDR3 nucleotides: TGCGCCAGCAGCCAACCTTCCAGGGCCAACTATGGCTACACCTTC.

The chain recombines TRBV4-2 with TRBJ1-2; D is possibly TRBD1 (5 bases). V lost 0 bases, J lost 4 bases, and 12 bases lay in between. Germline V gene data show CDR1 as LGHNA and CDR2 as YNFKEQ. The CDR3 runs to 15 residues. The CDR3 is CASSQDGGETYGYTF. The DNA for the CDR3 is TGTGCCAGCAGCCAAGATGGGGGGGAGACCTATGGCTACACCTTC.

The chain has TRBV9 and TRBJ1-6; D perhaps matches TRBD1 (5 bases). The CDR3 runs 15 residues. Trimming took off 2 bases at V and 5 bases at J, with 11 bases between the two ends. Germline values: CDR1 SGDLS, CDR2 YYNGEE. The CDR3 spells CASSVTGENNSPLHF. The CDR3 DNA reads TGTGCCAGCAGCGTGACGGGGGAAAATAATTCACCCCTCCACTTT.

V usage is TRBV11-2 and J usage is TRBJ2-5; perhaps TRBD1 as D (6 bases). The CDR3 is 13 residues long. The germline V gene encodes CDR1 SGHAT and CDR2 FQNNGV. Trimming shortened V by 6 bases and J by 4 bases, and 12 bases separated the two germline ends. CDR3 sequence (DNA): TGTGCCAGCAGTCTCCAGGGGCCAGAGACCCAGTACTTC. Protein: CASSLQGPETQYF.

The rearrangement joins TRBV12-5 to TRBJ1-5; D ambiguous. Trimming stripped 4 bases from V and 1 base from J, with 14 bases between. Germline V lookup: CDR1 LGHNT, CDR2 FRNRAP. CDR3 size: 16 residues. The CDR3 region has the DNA TGTGCTAGTGGTTCAACAGAAGTATCCAGCAATCAGCCCCAGCATTTT. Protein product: CASGSTEVSSNQPQHF.